This TCR beta chain was captured by sequencing in a study of tissue T cells after allogeneic stem cell transplantation. As regards this clone: Its antigen remains unknown.

Sequencing used immunoSEQ multiplex PCR; TCRdb keeps in-frame clones, though not all of them. The sample lists several thousand clones; about 64% were seen once. The CDR3 runs 13 residues. Germline V gives CDR1 SQVTM, CDR2 ANQGSEA. V lost 7 bases and J 0 bases, leaving 12 bases between the germline ends. Findings and limits, study-wide: Anatomically similar tissues had similar TCR repertoires within each patient. Motif-based clustering found tissue-specific repertoire signatures shared across patients, though few clones were shared.

Median post-mortem interval was around 8.9 hours for GI, liver, skin and lymphoid tissues. The chain employs TRBV29-1 and TRBJ1-2; D gene unclear. The sequence was obtained from a woman aged 18 to 55 with breast cancer. This specimen was duodenum tissue, taken at autopsy. The CDR3 spells CSAERPSNYGYTF. CDR3 bases: TGCAGCGCCGAACGTCCGTCTAACTATGGCTACACCTTC. The whole variable domain, remainder taken from reference TRBV29-1 and TRBJ1-2, is SAVISQKPSRDICQRGTSLTIQCQVDSQVTMMFWYRQQPGQSLTLIATANQGSEATYESGFVIDKFPISRPNLTFSTLTVSNMSPEDSSIYLCSAERPSNYGYTFGSGTRLTVV.